The T cell receptor beta chain under discussion was sequenced for a study of blood T cell repertoires in COVID-19. As for the study in general: Sources were T cells, B-cell-depleted T cells, or PBMCs; the material itself was cDNA or gDNA.

V shed 3 bases and J 7 bases; nucleotides not matched to a gene: 6. Looked up from germline, CDR1 is MGHRA and CDR2 is YSYEKL. The CDR3 runs 15 residues. Assay: immunoSEQ multiplex PCR; the TCRdb copy retains only in-frame clones and omits some. The sample records over 30,000 clones, about 86% being singletons. The sample comprised peripheral blood. The J gene is TRBJ2-1, the V gene TRBV4-1, with TRBD1 matching 10 bases. This receptor was taken from a woman in her 70s with active COVID-19. The CDR3 here is CASSHPGQGLNEQFF. CDR3 DNA sequence: TGCGCCAGCAGCCACCCGGGACAGGGGCTAAATGAGCAGTTCTTC.